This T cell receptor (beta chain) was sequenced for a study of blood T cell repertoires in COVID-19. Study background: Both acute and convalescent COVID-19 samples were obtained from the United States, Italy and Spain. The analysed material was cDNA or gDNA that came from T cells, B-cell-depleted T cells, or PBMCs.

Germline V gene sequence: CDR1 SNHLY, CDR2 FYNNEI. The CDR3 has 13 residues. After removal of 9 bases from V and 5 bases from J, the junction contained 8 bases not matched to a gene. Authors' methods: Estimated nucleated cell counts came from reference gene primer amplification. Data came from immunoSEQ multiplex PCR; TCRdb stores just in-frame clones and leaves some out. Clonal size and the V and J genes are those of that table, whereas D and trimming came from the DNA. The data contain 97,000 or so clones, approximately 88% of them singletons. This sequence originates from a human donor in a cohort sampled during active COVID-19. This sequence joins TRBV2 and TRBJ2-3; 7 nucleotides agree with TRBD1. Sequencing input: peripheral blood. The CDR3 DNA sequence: TGTGCCAGTCATGGACAGGTTGGAGATACGCAGTATTTT. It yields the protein CASHGQVGDTQYF.